This T cell receptor (beta chain) was recovered during a study of cytomegalovirus exposure and HLA in healthy donors. The CDR3 totals 15 residues. V lost 4 bases and J 3 bases, leaving 17 bases between the germline ends. Per germline, CDR1 SGHKS and CDR2 YYEKEE (reference sequence). With regard to this clone: Antigen unknown.

Whole-study results and caveats: The study put 160 or so TCR beta chains on its list as cytomegalovirus-associated. Apparent HLA restriction characterized most CMV-associated TCR beta chains in a later analysis. There were several of the most significant clusters that appeared linked to common viral pathogens in a later analysis.

Primers included in the PCR were 60 Vbeta and 13 Jbeta primers. Per the study methods: Later work found tens of millions of unique TCR beta chains, with roughly 11 million shared. Libraries were prepared by immunoSEQ multiplex PCR; TCRdb keeps only in-frame clonotypes and omits some of them. The V and J calls and clone size come from that table; D and trimming were worked out from the DNA. Of around 110,000 clones in the sample, approximately 80% are singletons; the top ten hold 3.9%. Input material: PBMCs. The sequence derives from a woman in her 30s in good health and CMV-seronegative. The chain has TRBV5-5 and TRBJ2-7, with D tentatively TRBD2 (5 bases). The CDR3 is CASSLPGTLYYEQYF. Written as DNA, the CDR3 is TGTGCCAGCAGCCTGCCGGGAACCTTATACTACGAGCAGTACTTC.